What follows are 29 T cell receptor beta chains derived from one specimen sequenced in a study of T cells in localized non-small cell lung cancer. The protocol was immunoSEQ multiplex PCR, while the TCRdb copy is restricted to in-frame clones and leaves out a portion. The sample includes some 30,000 clones, approximately 72% of them seen just once. This specimen consisted of peripheral blood, obtained before any cancer treatment. The receptors were sampled from a male donor aged 60 or older with stage II squamous cell lung carcinoma.

The J gene is TRBJ2-5, the V gene TRBV9, with 7 bases that match TRBD1. The CDR3 loop spans 15 amino acids. In germline, CDR1 is SGDLS, CDR2 YYNGEE. V was clipped by 4 bases and J by 0 bases; unmatched bases: 6. The CDR3 reads CASSRQTGNQETQYF. CDR3 sequence (DNA): TGTGCCAGCAGCCGTCAGACAGGGAACCAAGAGACCCAGTACTTC.

CDR3 DNA: TGTGCCAGCAGTTATTTGGGAATGAACACTGAAGCTTTCTTT. Translated, it gives CASSYLGMNTEAFF. The rearrangement links TRBV6-5 to TRBJ1-1, with D unresolved. This CDR3 is built from 14 residues. Between the trimmed V and J ends, which lost 3 bases and 0 bases, there was a span of 8 bases. Germline V gives CDR1 MNHEY, CDR2 SVGAGI.

This clone was observed a handful of times. The chain links TRBV15 to TRBJ2-5; D unresolved. Germline V gene lookup returns CDR1 LNHNV and CDR2 YYDKDF (reference sequence). With 0 bases removed from V and 5 bases from J, the gap between germline ends came to 7 bases. This CDR3 spans 13 amino acids. CDR3 region: CATSRDPEETQYF. The CDR3 DNA follows: TGTGCCACCAGCAGAGATCCCGAGGAGACCCAGTACTTC.

The CDR3: CASSSAWGITGHDRQFF. The CDR3 nucleotides read TGTGCCAGCAGCTCCGCCTGGGGGATCACGGGGCACGATAGGCAGTTCTTC. J is TRBJ2-1 and V is TRBV13; D possibly uses TRBD1 or TRBD2 (5 bases each). Trimming shortened V by 4 bases and J by 12 bases, and 28 bases separated the two germline ends. Germline values: CDR1 PRHDT, CDR2 FYEKMQ (reference sequence). The CDR3 is 17 amino acids.

This clone has just one count. The rearrangement joins TRBV5-8 to TRBJ1-5, with 8 bases aligning to TRBD1. Trimming cost V 4 bases and J 3 bases; bases outside gene matches: 12. CDR1 is SGHTS, CDR2 YDEGEE, per germline. CDR3 length equals 17 residues. The DNA for the CDR3 is TGTGCCAGCAGCAAGGCGACAGGGGCCACCTTCAATCAGCCCCAGCATTTT. It yields the protein CASSKATGATFNQPQHF.

V usage is TRBV30 and J usage is TRBJ1-6; unclear D gene. This CDR3 has 15 amino acids. Germline V lookup: CDR1 GTSNPN, CDR2 SVGIG (reference sequence). The V end was cut by 3 bases, the J end by 6 bases, with 15 bases between. CDR3 region: CAWRLADGFNSPLHF. In nucleotides, the CDR3 is TGTGCCTGGAGGTTGGCAGACGGGTTTAATTCACCCCTCCACTTT.

The chain employs TRBV4-2 and TRBJ2-6, with D possibly being TRBD1 (6 bases). Germline CDR1 and CDR2: LGHNA and YNFKEQ. This CDR3 contains 16 residues. V lost 3 bases and J lost 0, with 9 bases in between. CDR3 sequence reads: CASSQGASSGANVLTF. The CDR3 nucleotides are TGTGCCAGCAGCCAGGGGGCCAGCTCTGGGGCCAACGTCCTGACTTTC.

The CDR3: CASGQPSSGNTIYF. The CDR3 DNA reads as TGTGCCAGTGGACAGCCGAGCTCTGGAAACACCATATATTTT. The chain uses TRBV6-1 and TRBJ1-3; TRBD1 is a possible D gene (6 bases). The CDR3 is 14 residues long. Per germline, CDR1 MNHNS and CDR2 SASEGT. Trimming took off 9 bases at V and 0 bases at J, with 12 bases between the two ends.

V and J are TRBV30 and TRBJ2-3, with a weak D call TRBD1 (6 bases). This CDR3 has 13 residues. In germline, CDR1 is GTSNPN, CDR2 SVGIG (reference sequence). The V end lost 1 base, the J end lost 5 bases, and 10 bases lay between the germline ends. The CDR3 DNA is TGTGCCTGGAGTGGTTCCAGGGGAGATACGCAGTATTTT. Encoded protein: CAWSGSRGDTQYF.

This clone showed up just once. This chain links TRBV5-1 with TRBJ2-3; D remains ambiguous. Trimming shortened V by 1 base and J by 2 bases, and 11 bases separated the two germline ends. In germline, CDR1 is SGHRS, CDR2 YFSETQ. The CDR3 loop spans 15 amino acids. CDR3 region: CASSLKGGFTDTQYF. CDR3 coding DNA: TGCGCCAGCAGCTTGAAAGGCGGTTTCACAGATACGCAGTATTTT.

This clone has a single count. The chain links TRBV30 to TRBJ1-2; D might be TRBD1 (5 bases). Germline values: CDR1 GTSNPN, CDR2 SVGIG (reference sequence). The CDR3 sequence is 13 residues long. The germline V and J ends were trimmed by 4 bases and 2 bases, with 11 bases remaining between them. CDR3 coding DNA: TGTGCCTGGACGGAGGGGCTAAACTATGGCTACACCTTC. Translated: CAWTEGLNYGYTF.

The rearrangement joins TRBV7-9 to TRBJ2-3; TRBD1 agrees at 8 bases. After removal of 4 bases from V and 3 bases from J, the junction contained 6 bases not matched to a gene. This CDR3 spans 15 amino acids. Germline V gene lookup returns CDR1 SEHNR and CDR2 FQNEAQ (reference sequence). The CDR3 sequence: CASSSRQGNTDTQYF. In DNA form, the CDR3 reads TGTGCCAGCAGCTCAAGACAGGGGAATACAGATACGCAGTATTTT.

The rearrangement uses TRBV19 and TRBJ1-1; a possible D gene is TRBD1 (5 bases). The CDR3 totals 14 residues. Trimming pared 4 bases from V and 1 base from J, leaving 10 bases between. From germline, CDR1 is LNHDA and CDR2 SQIVND (reference sequence). The CDR3, as DNA: TGTGCCAGTAGTAAGGAGGGGCAGAACACTGAAGCTTTCTTT. This encodes CASSKEGQNTEAFF.

The DNA for the CDR3 is TGTGCCAGCAGTTCAAACTCTCGGAACACCGGGGAGCTGTTTTTT. Translated: CASSSNSRNTGELFF. J is TRBJ2-2 and V is TRBV2, with D uncertain. V lost 5 bases, J lost 1 base, and 11 bases lay in between. This CDR3 has 15 amino acids. Germline assignment: CDR1 SNHLY and CDR2 FYNNEI.

The rearrangement uses TRBV7-3 and TRBJ2-5; D possibly corresponds to TRBD2 (5 bases). Trimming removed 5 bases from V and 2 bases from J, with 9 bases in between. Looked up from germline, CDR1 is SGHTA and CDR2 is FQGTGA. The CDR3 loop spans 13 amino acids. CDR3 sequence: CASSNSGQETQYF. In DNA form, the CDR3 reads TGTGCCAGCAGCAACAGCGGACAAGAGACCCAGTACTTC. Based on the CDR3 plus reference TRBV7-3 and TRBJ2-5, the full variable domain is GAGVSQTPSNKVTEKGKYVELRCDPISGHTALYWYRQSLGQGPEFLIYFQGTGAADDSGLPNDRFFAVRPEGSVSTLKIQRTERGDSAVYLCASSNSGQETQYFGPGTRLLVL.

J is TRBJ1-5 and V is TRBV29-1; possibly TRBD1 for D (6 bases). V lost 4 bases and J lost 4, with 11 bases in between. The CDR3 sequence is 13 residues long. CDR1 is SQVTM, CDR2 ANQGSEA, per germline. The CDR3 loop is CSVGDRFNQPQHF. The CDR3 nucleotides are TGCAGCGTTGGTGACAGGTTTAATCAGCCCCAGCATTTT.

This clone was seen once. V and J are TRBV30 and TRBJ1-2; weak D call: TRBD1 (5 bases). The germline CDR1 and CDR2 sequences are GTSNPN and SVGIG (reference sequence). Trimming pared 3 bases from V and 1 base from J, leaving 18 bases between. CDR3 length: 16 amino acids. Here the CDR3 DNA reads TGTGCCTGGAGGGACGTCGTACAGGCTTATAACTATGGCTACACCTTC. As protein: CAWRDVVQAYNYGYTF.

The chain uses TRBV11-3 and TRBJ2-2; D assignment may be TRBD1 or TRBD2 (5 bases each). Trimming removed 5 bases from V and 7 bases from J, with 20 bases in between. The CDR3 sequence is 16 residues long. CDR1 SGHNT and CDR2 YENEEA come from the germline V gene. This chain's CDR3 is CASSEGKSIVGGELFF. The CDR3 bases are TGTGCCAGCAGCGAGGGGAAGAGCATAGTGGGCGGGGAGCTGTTTTTT.

V and J are TRBV10-3 and TRBJ2-2; TRBD2 matches at 12 bases. The CDR3 consists of 18 residues. Trimming at V came to 7 bases and at J to 6 bases, leaving 15 bases not matched to a gene. Germline V lookup: CDR1 ENHRY, CDR2 SYGVKD. DNA of the CDR3: TGTGCCATCAAAGTACCTAGCGGGGGGGCCATGGCATCCGGGGAGCTGTTTTTT. It translates to CAIKVPSGGAMASGELFF.

The V gene is TRBV5-1, the J gene TRBJ2-5; 9 positions agree with TRBD1. CDR3 length: 14 amino acids. Germline V lookup: CDR1 SGHRS, CDR2 YFSETQ. J lost 2 bases, V lost 4 bases, and 3 bases had no gene match. The CDR3 reads CASSPGQGQETQYF. The CDR3 DNA reads as TGCGCCAGCAGCCCGGGACAGGGACAAGAGACCCAGTACTTC.

V gene TRBV27 combines with J gene TRBJ1-1; D remains unclear. Trimming shortened V by 3 bases and J by 1 base, and 9 bases separated the two germline ends. Germline V gives CDR1 MNHEY, CDR2 SMNVEV (reference sequence). The CDR3 extends over 14 amino acids. The CDR3 nucleotides read TGTGCCAGCAGTTTGACACGTGAGAACACTGAAGCTTTCTTT. It codes for CASSLTRENTEAFF.

V and J are TRBV19 and TRBJ1-5; 9 nucleotides match TRBD1. The CDR3 has 13 amino acids. Trimming at V came to 7 bases and at J to 7 bases, leaving 5 bases not matched to a gene. Germline CDR1 reads LNHDA; CDR2 reads SQIVND (reference sequence). CDR3 protein: CASTPGQGQPQHF. The CDR3 coding sequence is TGTGCCAGTACCCCGGGACAGGGCCAGCCCCAGCATTTT.

V and J are TRBV11-3 and TRBJ2-7, with 8 positions matching TRBD2. The CDR3 covers 14 residues. Germline assignment: CDR1 SGHNT and CDR2 YENEEA. Trimming removed 4 bases from V and 9 bases from J; junction bases left unmatched: 11. For the CDR3, the DNA is TGTGCCAGCAGCTCACCCCGAGCGGGAGAGGTGCAGTACTTC. Its translation is CASSSPRAGEVQYF.

DNA of the CDR3: TGTGCCAGCAGACGCGGGACAGCTAATGAAAAACTGTTTTTT. Amino acids: CASRRGTANEKLFF. The chain couples TRBV27 to TRBJ1-4, with 7 bases fitting TRBD1. The CDR3 has 14 residues. From germline, CDR1 is MNHEY and CDR2 SMNVEV (reference sequence). Trimming at V came to 6 bases and at J to 3 bases, leaving 4 bases not matched to a gene.

In nucleotides, the CDR3 is TGTGCCAGCCTGCGGGATTACCCGAACACCGGGGAGCTGTTTTTT. Amino acids: CASLRDYPNTGELFF. The chain joins TRBV5-4 to TRBJ2-2, with D perhaps matching TRBD2 (6 bases). The CDR3 has 15 residues. V was pared by 7 bases and J by 0 bases, with 13 bases between. The germline CDR1 and CDR2 sequences are SGHNT and YYREEE (reference sequence).

V usage is TRBV4-3 and J usage is TRBJ2-7, with D unresolved. Germline CDR1 reads LGHNA; CDR2 reads YSLEER. This CDR3 comprises 15 residues. V shed 0 bases and J shed 2 bases, with 11 bases lying between them. The CDR3 DNA follows: TGCGCCAGCAGCCAAGACCCCCTAGTGACCTACGAGCAGTACTTC. Translated, it gives CASSQDPLVTYEQYF.

The V call is TRBV30, the J call TRBJ1-3, with 8 bases fitting TRBD1. From germline, CDR1 is GTSNPN and CDR2 SVGIG (reference sequence). This CDR3 has 16 amino acids. The trim removed 2 bases at V and 2 bases at J, leaving 8 bases unmatched. DNA of the CDR3: TGTGCCTGGAGTTCCGGACAGGGATGGACTGGAAACACCATATATTTT. This encodes CAWSSGQGWTGNTIYF.

V usage is TRBV28 and J usage is TRBJ1-5; D gene unclear. Germline CDR1 and CDR2: MDHEN and SYDVKM. Trimming stripped 4 bases from V and 5 bases from J, with 12 bases between. The CDR3 has 14 residues. The chain's CDR3 is CASSSSLGDQPQHF. DNA for the CDR3: TGTGCCAGCAGTTCCTCGCTGGGCGATCAGCCCCAGCATTTT.

The genes are TRBV2 and TRBJ1-3; a weak D match, TRBD1 (5 bases). The CDR3 loop spans 14 amino acids. Germline CDR1 and CDR2: SNHLY and FYNNEI. Trimming took 7 bases from V and 7 from J, leaving 17 bases between them. This CDR3 is CASKEGSPSNTIYF. Written as DNA, the CDR3 is TGTGCCAGCAAGGAGGGGTCCCCTTCGAACACCATATATTTT. Full variable domain (remainder filled in from reference TRBV2 and TRBJ1-3): EPEVTQTPSHQVTQMGQEVILRCVPISNHLYFYWYRQILGQKVEFLVSFYNNEISEKSEIFDDQFSVERPDGSNFTLKIRSTKLEDSAMYFCASKEGSPSNTIYFGEGSWLTVV.